This TCR beta chain was identified in a study of blood T cell repertoires in COVID-19. Study-wide context: The United States, Italy and Spain were the sources of the acute and convalescent COVID-19 samples. From T cells, B-cell-depleted T cells, or PBMCs came the material, which was cDNA or gDNA.

Germline assignment: CDR1 MNHEY and CDR2 SMNVEV (reference sequence). V lost 5 bases, J lost 5 bases, and 15 bases lay in between. The CDR3 sequence is 14 residues long. Methods used by the authors: Cell counts per sample came from amplifying reference gene primers. The assay was immunoSEQ multiplex PCR, and TCRdb's table has in-frame clones only and misses some. The DNA gave D and trimming, while V, J and clone size come from that table. The sample consists of approximately 340,000 clones, approximately 82% of them appearing once. This chain connects TRBV27 to TRBJ2-5, with D perhaps TRBD1 (5 bases). This TCR was sampled from a man younger than 40 with active or convalescent COVID-19. The sequencing input was peripheral blood. The CDR3 region is CASSPIRARETQYF. The CDR3 DNA reads as TGTGCCAGCAGTCCTATCAGGGCAAGGGAGACCCAGTACTTC.